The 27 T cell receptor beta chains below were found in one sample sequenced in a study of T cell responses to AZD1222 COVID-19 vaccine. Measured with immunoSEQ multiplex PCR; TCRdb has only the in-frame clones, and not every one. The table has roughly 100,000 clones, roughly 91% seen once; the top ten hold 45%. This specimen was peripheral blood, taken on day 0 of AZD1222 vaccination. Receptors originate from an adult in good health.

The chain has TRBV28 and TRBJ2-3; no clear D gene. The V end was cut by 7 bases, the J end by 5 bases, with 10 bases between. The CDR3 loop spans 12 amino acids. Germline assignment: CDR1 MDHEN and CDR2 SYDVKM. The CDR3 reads CASNHVQDTQYF. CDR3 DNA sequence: TGTGCCAGCAACCACGTTCAAGATACGCAGTATTTT.

CDR3 nucleotide sequence: TGTGCCAGCAGCCCTGGAGGGGCGGACAGAAACTATGGCTACACCTTC. Protein sequence: CASSPGGADRNYGYTF. This chain connects TRBV7-6 to TRBJ1-2, with D perhaps TRBD1 (6 bases). CDR1 and CDR2 from the germline V gene are SGHVS and FNYEAQ. The CDR3 spans 16 residues. V lost 5 bases, J lost 2 bases, and 18 bases lay in between.

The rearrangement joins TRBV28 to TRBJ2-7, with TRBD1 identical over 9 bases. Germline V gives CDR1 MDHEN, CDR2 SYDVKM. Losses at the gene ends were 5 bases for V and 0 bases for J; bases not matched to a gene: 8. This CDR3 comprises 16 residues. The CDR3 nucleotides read TGTGCCAGCAGTATCGGAAGGGGACAGGGCTCCTACGAGCAGTACTTC. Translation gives CASSIGRGQGSYEQYF.

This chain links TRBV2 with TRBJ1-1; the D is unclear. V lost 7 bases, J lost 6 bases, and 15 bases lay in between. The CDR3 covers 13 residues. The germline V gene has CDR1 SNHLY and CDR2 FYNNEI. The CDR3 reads CASKDLLPPEAFF. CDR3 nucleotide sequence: TGTGCCAGCAAAGATCTACTGCCCCCTGAAGCTTTCTTT.

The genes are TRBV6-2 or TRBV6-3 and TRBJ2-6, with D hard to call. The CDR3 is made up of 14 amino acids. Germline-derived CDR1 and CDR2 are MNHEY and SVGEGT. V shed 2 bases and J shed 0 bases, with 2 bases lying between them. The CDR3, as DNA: TGTGCCAGCAGTTACAGCTCTGGGGCCAACGTCCTGACTTTC. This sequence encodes CASSYSSGANVLTF.

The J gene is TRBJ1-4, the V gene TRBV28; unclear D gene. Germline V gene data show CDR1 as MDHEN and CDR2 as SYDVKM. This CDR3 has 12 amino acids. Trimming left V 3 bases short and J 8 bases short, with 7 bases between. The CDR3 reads CASSFLEEKLFF. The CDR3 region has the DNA TGTGCCAGCAGTTTTCTAGAAGAAAAACTGTTTTTT.

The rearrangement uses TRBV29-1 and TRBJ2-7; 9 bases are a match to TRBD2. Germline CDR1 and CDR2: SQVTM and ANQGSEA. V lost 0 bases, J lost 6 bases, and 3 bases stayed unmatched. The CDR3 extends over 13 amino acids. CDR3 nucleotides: TGCAGCGTTGAAGAGACTAGCGGAGGCGAGCAGTACTTC. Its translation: CSVEETSGGEQYF.

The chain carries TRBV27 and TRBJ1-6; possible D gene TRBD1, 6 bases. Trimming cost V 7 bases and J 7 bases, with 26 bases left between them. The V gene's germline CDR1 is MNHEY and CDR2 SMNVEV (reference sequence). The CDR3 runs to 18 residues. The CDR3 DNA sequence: TGTGCCAGCAAGATTACAGGGCACCCGGGGGGATCGAATTCACCCCTCCACTTT. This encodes CASKITGHPGGSNSPLHF.

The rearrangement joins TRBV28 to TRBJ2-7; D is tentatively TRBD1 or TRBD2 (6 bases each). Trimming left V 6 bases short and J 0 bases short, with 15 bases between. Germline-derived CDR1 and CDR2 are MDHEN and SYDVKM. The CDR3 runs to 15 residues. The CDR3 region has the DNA TGTGCCAGCAGCCCGGGAGAGGACAGCTCCTACGAGCAGTACTTC. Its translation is CASSPGEDSSYEQYF.

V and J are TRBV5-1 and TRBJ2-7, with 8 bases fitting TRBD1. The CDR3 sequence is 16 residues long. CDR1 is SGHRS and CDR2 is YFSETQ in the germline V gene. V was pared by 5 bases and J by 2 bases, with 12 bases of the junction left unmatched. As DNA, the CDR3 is TGCGCCAGCAGGCTCGAACCGGGACAGGCGACCTACGAGCAGTACTTC. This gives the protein CASRLEPGQATYEQYF.

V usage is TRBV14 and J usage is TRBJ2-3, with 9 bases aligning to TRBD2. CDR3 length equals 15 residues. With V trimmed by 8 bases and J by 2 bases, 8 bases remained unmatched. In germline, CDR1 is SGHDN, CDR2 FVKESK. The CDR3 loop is CASRASGTYTDTQYF. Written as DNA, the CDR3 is TGTGCCAGCCGTGCTAGCGGGACCTACACAGATACGCAGTATTTT.

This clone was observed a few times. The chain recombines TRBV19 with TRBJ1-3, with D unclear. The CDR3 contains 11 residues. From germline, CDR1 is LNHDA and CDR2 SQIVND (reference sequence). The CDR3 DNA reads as TGTGCTACCGGTGAAGGAAACACCATATATTTT. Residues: CATGEGNTIYF.

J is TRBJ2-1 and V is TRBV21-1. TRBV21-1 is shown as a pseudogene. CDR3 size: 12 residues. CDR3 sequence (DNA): TGTGCCAGCAGCAAAGGAAAGGATGAGCAGTTCTTC. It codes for CASSKGKDEQFF.

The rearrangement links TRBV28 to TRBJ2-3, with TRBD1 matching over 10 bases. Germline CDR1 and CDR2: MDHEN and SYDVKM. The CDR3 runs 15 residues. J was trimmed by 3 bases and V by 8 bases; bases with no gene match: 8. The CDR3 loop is CASAGTGVFTDTQYF. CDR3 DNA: TGTGCCAGCGCCGGGACAGGGGTTTTTACAGATACGCAGTATTTT.

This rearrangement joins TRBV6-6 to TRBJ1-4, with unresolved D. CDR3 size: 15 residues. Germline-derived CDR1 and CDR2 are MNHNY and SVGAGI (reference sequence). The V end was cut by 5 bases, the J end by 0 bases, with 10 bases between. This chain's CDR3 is CASSIFRSTNEKLFF. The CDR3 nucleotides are TGTGCCAGCAGTATATTCAGGTCAACTAATGAAAAACTGTTTTTT.

The CDR3: CASSYKASNYGYTF. The CDR3 DNA follows: TGTGCCAGCAGTTACAAGGCGTCTAACTATGGCTACACCTTC. V and J are TRBV6-5 and TRBJ1-2; D is uncertain. Trimming stripped 2 bases from V and 0 bases from J, with 7 bases between. The CDR3 extends over 14 amino acids. Germline values: CDR1 MNHEY, CDR2 SVGAGI.

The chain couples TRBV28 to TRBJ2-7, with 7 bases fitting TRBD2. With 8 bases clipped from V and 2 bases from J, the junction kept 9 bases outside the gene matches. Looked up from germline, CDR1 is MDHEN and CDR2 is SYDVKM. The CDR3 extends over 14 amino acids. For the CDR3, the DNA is TGTGCCAGCTGTGGGGCTAGCGGAACCTACGAGCAGTACTTC. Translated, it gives CASCGASGTYEQYF. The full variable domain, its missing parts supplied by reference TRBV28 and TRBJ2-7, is DVKVTQSSRYLVKRTGEKVFLECVQDMDHENMFWYRQDPGLGLRLIYFSYDVKMKEKGDIPEGYSVSREKKERFSLILESASTNQTSMYLCASCGASGTYEQYFGPGTRLTVT.

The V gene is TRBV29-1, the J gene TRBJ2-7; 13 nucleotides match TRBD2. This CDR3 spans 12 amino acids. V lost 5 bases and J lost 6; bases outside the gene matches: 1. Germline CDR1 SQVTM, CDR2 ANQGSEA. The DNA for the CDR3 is TGCAGCGTTTGGACTAGCGGGAGCGAGCAGTACTTC. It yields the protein CSVWTSGSEQYF.

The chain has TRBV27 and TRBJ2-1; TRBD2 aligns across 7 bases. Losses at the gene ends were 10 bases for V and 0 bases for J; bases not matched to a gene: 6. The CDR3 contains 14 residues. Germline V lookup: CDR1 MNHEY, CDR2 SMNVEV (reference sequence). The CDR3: CANLADHSYNEQFF. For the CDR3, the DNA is TGTGCCAACCTAGCGGATCACTCCTACAATGAGCAGTTCTTC.

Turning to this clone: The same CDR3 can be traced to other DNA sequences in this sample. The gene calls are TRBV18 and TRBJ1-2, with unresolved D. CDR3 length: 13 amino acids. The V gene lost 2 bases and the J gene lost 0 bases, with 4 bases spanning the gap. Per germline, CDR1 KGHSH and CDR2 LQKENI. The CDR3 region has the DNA TGTGCCAGCTCACCAGGGACTAACTATGGCTACACCTTC. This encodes CASSPGTNYGYTF.

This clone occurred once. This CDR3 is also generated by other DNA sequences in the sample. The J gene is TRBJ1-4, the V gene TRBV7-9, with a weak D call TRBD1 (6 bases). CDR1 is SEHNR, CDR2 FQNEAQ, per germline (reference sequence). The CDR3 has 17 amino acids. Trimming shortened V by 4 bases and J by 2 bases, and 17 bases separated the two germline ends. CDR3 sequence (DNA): TGTGCCAGCAGCTACCAGGACAGAGGGCGTACTAATGAAAAACTGTTTTTT. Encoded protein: CASSYQDRGRTNEKLFF.

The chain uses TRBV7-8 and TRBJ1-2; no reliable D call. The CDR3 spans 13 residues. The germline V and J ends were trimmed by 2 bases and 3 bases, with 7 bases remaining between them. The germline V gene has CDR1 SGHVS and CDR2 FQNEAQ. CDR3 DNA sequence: TGTGCCAGCAGCTTAAACGAACACTATGGCTACACCTTC. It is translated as CASSLNEHYGYTF.

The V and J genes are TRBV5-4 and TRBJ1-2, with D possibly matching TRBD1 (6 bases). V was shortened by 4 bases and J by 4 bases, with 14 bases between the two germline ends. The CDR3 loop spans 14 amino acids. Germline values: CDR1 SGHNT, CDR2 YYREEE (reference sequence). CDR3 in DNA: TGTGCCAGCAGCCCCCGTCAGGGGAGCTATGGCTACACCTTC. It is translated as CASSPRQGSYGYTF.

This chain's CDR3 is CSVESGLTSYEQYF. In DNA form, the CDR3 reads TGCAGCGTCGAGTCCGGACTTACTAGCTACGAGCAGTACTTC. The gene calls are TRBV29-1 and TRBJ2-7; maybe TRBD2 (5 bases). V was clipped by 6 bases and J by 3 bases, with 18 bases between them. Germline CDR1 is SQVTM and CDR2 is ANQGSEA. The CDR3 loop spans 14 amino acids.

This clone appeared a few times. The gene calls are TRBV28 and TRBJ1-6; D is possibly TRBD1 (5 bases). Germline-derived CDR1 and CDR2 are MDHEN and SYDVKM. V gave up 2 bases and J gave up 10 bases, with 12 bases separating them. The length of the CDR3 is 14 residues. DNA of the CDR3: TGTGCCAGCAGTTTAGCCGCGGGGCGATCACCCCTCCACTTT. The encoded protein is CASSLAAGRSPLHF.

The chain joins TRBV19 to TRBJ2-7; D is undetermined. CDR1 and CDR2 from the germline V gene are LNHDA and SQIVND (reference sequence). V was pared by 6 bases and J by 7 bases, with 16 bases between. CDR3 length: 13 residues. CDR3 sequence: CASRSVGSGEQYF. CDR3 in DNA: TGTGCCAGTAGAAGCGTGGGGTCGGGTGAGCAGTACTTC.

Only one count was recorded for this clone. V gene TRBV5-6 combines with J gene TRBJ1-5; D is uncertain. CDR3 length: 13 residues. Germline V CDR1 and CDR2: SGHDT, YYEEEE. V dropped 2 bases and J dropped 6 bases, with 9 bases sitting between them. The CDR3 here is CASSFGLGQPQHF. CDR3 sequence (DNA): TGTGCCAGCAGCTTTGGATTAGGTCAGCCCCAGCATTTT. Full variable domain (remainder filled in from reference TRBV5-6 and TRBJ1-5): DAGVTQSPTHLIKTRGQQVTLRCSPKSGHDTVSWYQQALGQGPQFIFQYYEEEERQRGNFPDRFSGHQFPNYSSELNVNALLLGDSALYLCASSFGLGQPQHFGDGTRLSIL.